One TCR beta chain is described in this entry. The use of a sample-barcoded 5' primer and a J-beta primer mix characterized a second PCR of about 6 to 11 cycles. One entry per CDR3 protein results from TCRdb running MiXCR on the 5' RACE reads. Among 1.5 million to 2 million distinct CDR3 sequences, 49% were seen once, and the ten largest hold around 2.1%. The data stem from a study of blood T cells in healthy people across ages. At the level of the study: Per two T cells, template switching captured roughly one barcoded beta molecule.

V dropped 4 bases and J dropped 0; count of bases not matched to a gene: 7. The CDR3 spans 19 residues. Germline V CDR1 and CDR2: MNHEY, SVGAGI. The chain combines TRBV6-5 with TRBJ2-6; 12 nucleotides align to TRBD2. The sequencing sample was made of blood. This clonotype was sampled from a middle-aged woman in good health. The CDR3 coding sequence is TGTGCCAGCAGTTTTCTGTGGACTAGCGGGACCTCTGGGGCCAACGTCCTGACTTTC. This translates into CASSFLWTSGTSGANVLTF.